Each of the 25 T cell receptor beta chains below was sequenced from the same sample in a study of shared clonotypes between healthy human individuals. Only in-frame clones appear in the TCRdb table, and some are missing; sequencing was by immunoSEQ multiplex PCR. The sample consists of 2.5 million or so clones, 85% to 95% of them appearing once. Sequenced sample: naive CD4+ T cells sorted from blood. Specified subset: CD45RA+ positively selected. The receptor source for this set is a man in his late teens or twenties in good health.

The J gene is TRBJ1-2, the V gene TRBV10-3; no firm D call. In germline, CDR1 is ENHRY, CDR2 SYGVKD. The length of the CDR3 is 11 residues. V lost 3 bases and J lost 8, with 7 bases in between. The CDR3 bases are TGTGCCATCAGTGAAGCGGAGGGCTACACCTTC. Its translation is CAISEAEGYTF.

The chain uses TRBV5-1 and TRBJ2-1, with D uncertain. This CDR3 has 15 residues. In germline, CDR1 is SGHRS, CDR2 YFSETQ. Trimming cost V 5 bases and J 0 bases, with 12 bases left between them. This chain's CDR3 is CASSFGRSSYNEQFF. The CDR3 DNA reads TGCGCCAGCAGTTTTGGACGGAGCTCCTACAATGAGCAGTTCTTC.

The rearrangement uses TRBV7-6 and TRBJ1-1; 11 bases are a match to TRBD1. Germline V lookup: CDR1 SGHVS, CDR2 FNYEAQ. The V and J ends lost 4 bases and 3 bases, in that order; junction bases with no gene match: 16. The length of the CDR3 is 19 residues. The DNA for the CDR3 is TGTGCCAGCAGCTCCAACCTCGGGACAGGGGGTAGGGGCCACACTGAAGCTTTCTTT. Amino acid sequence: CASSSNLGTGGRGHTEAFF.

The V gene is TRBV7-6, the J gene TRBJ2-3, with 8 bases aligning to TRBD2. The CDR3 runs 17 residues. CDR1 and CDR2 from the germline V gene are SGHVS and FNYEAQ. Germline trimming cut 1 base from V and 1 base from J; bases unmatched to any gene: 7. The CDR3: CASSLDPWREGTDTQYF. The CDR3 DNA is TGTGCCAGCAGCTTAGACCCCTGGCGGGAGGGCACAGATACGCAGTATTTT.

The chain uses TRBV5-6 and TRBJ1-2; D perhaps matches TRBD1 (6 bases). There are 12 residues in the CDR3. CDR1 SGHDT and CDR2 YYEEEE come from the germline V gene. With 3 bases removed from V and 8 bases from J, the gap between germline ends came to 11 bases. CDR3 residues: CASSWGPGGYTF. The CDR3 nucleotides read TGTGCCAGCAGCTGGGGGCCGGGAGGCTACACCTTC.

The J gene is TRBJ1-2, the V gene TRBV6-6, with D maybe TRBD1 (5 bases). Between the trimmed V and J ends, which lost 5 bases and 8 bases, there was a span of 15 bases. Germline V lookup: CDR1 MNHNY, CDR2 SVGAGI (reference sequence). The CDR3 length is 13 residues. CDR3 sequence: CASSTPGLGGYTF. CDR3 bases: TGTGCCAGCAGTACCCCAGGGTTAGGCGGCTACACCTTC.

The chain employs TRBV13 and TRBJ2-7; TRBD1 matches at 8 bases. The junction had 3 bases not matched to a gene; V was cut back by 2 bases and J by 0 bases. Germline V gene sequence: CDR1 PRHDT, CDR2 FYEKMQ (reference sequence). The CDR3 contains 15 residues. This chain's CDR3 is CASSLRDRRSYEQYF. CDR3 nucleotides: TGTGCCAGCAGCTTACGGGACAGGCGCTCCTACGAGCAGTACTTC.

The chain carries TRBV5-4 and TRBJ2-5; no firm D call. CDR1 and CDR2 from the germline V gene are SGHNT and YYREEE (reference sequence). Trimming removed 3 bases at V and 3 bases at J, with 9 bases between. The CDR3 spans 13 residues. CDR3 sequence (DNA): TGTGCCAGCAGCTCAAACTTAGAAGAGACCCAGTACTTC. This translates into CASSSNLEETQYF.

This chain connects TRBV27 to TRBJ1-2; D not certain. The germline CDR1 and CDR2 sequences are MNHEY and SMNVEV (reference sequence). V lost 10 bases and J lost 7, with 19 bases in between. This CDR3 has 13 amino acids. Here the CDR3 reads CATRPNGSGGYTF. DNA of the CDR3: TGTGCCACCAGACCTAACGGGAGTGGTGGCTACACCTTC.

The rearrangement uses TRBV4-3 and TRBJ1-1, with 7 positions matching TRBD1. V lost 5 bases to trimming and J lost 6 bases; unmatched junction nucleotides: 12. Germline CDR1 reads LGHNA; CDR2 reads YSLEER. The CDR3 is 15 residues long. CDR3 nucleotide sequence: TGCGCCAGCAGCAACCCGGGACAGTCTCCGGCTGAAGCTTTCTTT. This encodes CASSNPGQSPAEAFF.

The rearrangement links TRBV5-6 to TRBJ2-3, with TRBD1 identical over 8 bases. Germline assignment: CDR1 SGHDT and CDR2 YYEEEE. V lost 4 bases, J lost 1 base, and 5 bases stayed unmatched. The CDR3 is 15 amino acids. In nucleotides, the CDR3 is TGTGCCAGCAGCATGACAGGGGATGGCACAGATACGCAGTATTTT. Protein sequence: CASSMTGDGTDTQYF.

This clone has a handful of counts. The V call is TRBV7-9, the J call TRBJ1-2; D not certain. The CDR3 spans 11 residues. V was pared by 5 bases and J by 6 bases, with 7 bases between. Per the germline V gene, CDR1 is SEHNR and CDR2 is FQNEAQ (reference sequence). CDR3 in DNA: TGTGCCAGCAGCACCTCCGATGGCTACACCTTC. Residues: CASSTSDGYTF.

This chain joins TRBV2 and TRBJ2-3, with D perhaps matching TRBD1 (5 bases). Trimming took off 8 bases at V and 0 bases at J, with 18 bases between the two ends. The CDR3 spans 16 residues. CDR1 is SNHLY and CDR2 is FYNNEI in the germline V gene. This chain's CDR3 is CASCAETGYSTDTQYF. CDR3 coding DNA: TGTGCCAGCTGCGCCGAAACAGGATATAGCACAGATACGCAGTATTTT. Based on the CDR3 plus reference TRBV2 and TRBJ2-3, the full variable domain is EPEVTQTPSHQVTQMGQEVILRCVPISNHLYFYWYRQILGQKVEFLVSFYNNEISEKSEIFDDQFSVERPDGSNFTLKIRSTKLEDSAMYFCASCAETGYSTDTQYFGPGTRLTVL.

About this clone: Other DNA variants within this sample encode the same CDR3. The chain uses TRBV9 and TRBJ2-1; 10 bases line up with TRBD2. The CDR3 covers 15 residues. The germline V gene has CDR1 SGDLS and CDR2 YYNGEE. V dropped 3 bases and J dropped 2; count of bases not matched to a gene: 2. CDR3: CASSATSGTYNEQFF. DNA of the CDR3: TGTGCCAGCAGCGCTACTAGCGGGACCTACAATGAGCAGTTCTTC.

V usage is TRBV6-1 and J usage is TRBJ2-7; 9 nucleotides line up with TRBD1. The V gene end was trimmed by 10 bases and the J gene end by 3 bases; junction bases not matched to a gene: 7. The germline V gene has CDR1 MNHNS and CDR2 SASEGT. This CDR3 is built from 13 residues. The CDR3 spells CATRTGAYYEQYF. The CDR3 DNA sequence: TGTGCCACCCGGACAGGGGCGTACTACGAGCAGTACTTC.

This chain joins TRBV18 and TRBJ2-3, with D possibly TRBD1 on 5 matching bases. Germline assignment: CDR1 KGHSH and CDR2 LQKENI. The CDR3 length is 13 residues. Trimming cost V 2 bases and J 4 bases, with 7 bases left between them. The CDR3 DNA reads TGTGCCAGCTCACCAAGGGGATCAGATACGCAGTATTTT. The encoded protein is CASSPRGSDTQYF.

This chain links TRBV10-3 with TRBJ1-6; TRBD1 matches 9 bases. The junction had 18 bases not matched to a gene; V was cut back by 8 bases and J by 7 bases. The CDR3 contains 18 residues. The germline V gene encodes CDR1 ENHRY and CDR2 SYGVKD. CDR3 DNA: TGTGCCATCGGTCCCGGGACAGGGAGGGGTGGAGGGAATTCACCCCTCCACTTT. It is translated as CAIGPGTGRGGGNSPLHF.

The rearrangement joins TRBV28 to TRBJ1-5, with D tentatively TRBD1 (6 bases). V was trimmed by 1 base and J by 6 bases, leaving 13 bases between them. The CDR3 has 15 residues. Germline V gives CDR1 MDHEN, CDR2 SYDVKM. The CDR3 region is CASSLLDWGLQPQHF. The CDR3 nucleotides are TGTGCCAGCAGTTTATTAGATTGGGGGCTTCAGCCCCAGCATTTT.

On this clone itself: In the same sample, other DNA sequences code for this CDR3. The chain has TRBV7-3 and TRBJ2-7, with TRBD1 matching over 9 bases. The V segment lost 5 bases and the J segment 2 bases; nucleotides outside the gene matches: 7. The V gene's germline CDR1 is SGHTA and CDR2 FQGTGA. This CDR3 is 15 amino acids long. CDR3 in amino acids: CASSPQGAGTYEQYF. In DNA, the CDR3 is TGTGCCAGCAGCCCACAGGGGGCTGGGACCTACGAGCAGTACTTC.

The chain carries TRBV6-5 and TRBJ1-6, with TRBD1 identical over 7 bases. The CDR3 loop spans 14 amino acids. From germline, CDR1 is MNHEY and CDR2 SVGAGI. J was trimmed by 6 bases and V by 5 bases; bases with no gene match: 4. CDR3 bases: TGTGCCAGCAGTCCGACAGGGCCTAATTCACCCCTCCACTTT. This codes for CASSPTGPNSPLHF.

The gene calls are TRBV6-1 and TRBJ1-2; D gene uncertain. The germline CDR1 and CDR2 sequences are MNHNS and SASEGT. Deletions cut 7 bases from V and 0 bases from J, with 12 bases between. This CDR3 is built from 14 residues. The CDR3 bases are TGTGCCAGCACTAGAAAGGGAGCTAACTATGGCTACACCTTC. This sequence encodes CASTRKGANYGYTF.

The gene calls are TRBV28 and TRBJ2-7; the D gene is possibly TRBD2 (6 bases). The CDR3 runs 12 residues. Germline loops: CDR1 MDHEN, CDR2 SYDVKM. V was pared by 5 bases and J by 7 bases, with 12 bases between. CDR3 loop: CASSTGDLEQYF. DNA of the CDR3: TGTGCCAGCAGTACGGGGGACTTAGAGCAGTACTTC.

The genes are TRBV10-2 and TRBJ2-1, with TRBD2 matching over 12 bases. J gave up 4 bases and V 7 bases, and 5 bases lay outside the gene matches. CDR1 is WSHSY and CDR2 is SAAADI in the germline V gene. The CDR3 is 15 amino acids. Written as DNA, the CDR3 is TGCGCCAGCACCGAGACTAGCGGGGGTTACAATGAGCAGTTCTTC. Translating gives CASTETSGGYNEQFF.

J is TRBJ2-5 and V is TRBV19; possibly TRBD2 for D (6 bases). Germline CDR1 is LNHDA and CDR2 is SQIVND (reference sequence). The V gene lost 3 bases and the J gene lost 4 bases, with 9 bases spanning the gap. The CDR3 extends over 13 amino acids. CDR3 residues: CASSMGLLETQYF. The CDR3 bases are TGTGCCAGTAGTATGGGACTTCTAGAGACCCAGTACTTC.

Notes on this clone: Other DNA sequences of this sample code for an identical CDR3. V usage is TRBV15 and J usage is TRBJ1-2; 11 bases fit TRBD1. J was trimmed by 4 bases and V by 5 bases; bases with no gene match: 3. The CDR3 loop spans 14 amino acids. The germline gives CDR1 LNHNV, CDR2 YYDKDF (reference sequence). The CDR3 region is CATSRDRGGYGYTF. The DNA of the CDR3 is TGTGCCACCAGCCGGGACAGGGGGGGCTATGGCTACACCTTC.